These 27 T cell receptor beta chains originate from one sample sequenced in a study of blood T cell repertoires in COVID-19. Only in-frame clones appear in the TCRdb table, and some are missing; sequencing was by immunoSEQ multiplex PCR. The sample includes 80,000 or so clones, 70% to 90% of them seen just once. Sequencing was carried out using peripheral blood. The receptor source for this set is a man between 60 and 75 years old with COVID-19, enrolled during active disease.

This clone has at least ten counts. The rearrangement joins TRBV2 to TRBJ2-7; D not resolved. Germline CDR1 and CDR2: SNHLY and FYNNEI. V was shortened by 8 bases and J by 0 bases, with 26 bases between the two germline ends. The CDR3 spans 18 residues. In DNA form, the CDR3 reads TGTGCCAGCGGTCGATACTCTCCCGTGCGGAAGAGCTCCTACGAGCAGTACTTC. As protein: CASGRYSPVRKSSYEQYF.

The chain joins TRBV5-4 to TRBJ2-2; 8 nucleotides line up with TRBD1. This CDR3 comprises 18 residues. The junction had 22 bases not matched to a gene; V was cut back by 7 bases and J by 8 bases. The germline CDR1 and CDR2 sequences are SGHNT and YYREEE (reference sequence). CDR3 sequence reads: CASSHPYPGQGGSGELFF. CDR3 sequence (DNA): TGTGCCAGCTCCCACCCGTACCCTGGACAGGGCGGATCAGGGGAGCTGTTTTTT.

The chain combines TRBV5-4 with TRBJ1-2; D is unresolved. The V gene lost 0 bases and the J gene lost 3 bases, with 6 bases spanning the gap. This CDR3 comprises 13 residues. Germline CDR1 reads SGHNT; CDR2 reads YYREEE (reference sequence). This chain's CDR3 is CASSLGFDYGYTF. The DNA of the CDR3 is TGTGCCAGCAGCTTGGGTTTCGACTATGGCTACACCTTC.

The rearrangement links TRBV28 to TRBJ2-5, with TRBD2 matching 12 bases. Germline V gives CDR1 MDHEN, CDR2 SYDVKM. The CDR3 extends over 15 amino acids. The junction had 2 bases not matched to a gene; V was cut back by 4 bases and J by 2 bases. The CDR3 reads CASSSTSGGQETQYF. Here the CDR3 DNA reads TGTGCCAGCAGTTCGACTAGCGGGGGACAAGAGACCCAGTACTTC.

This chain connects TRBV6-5 to TRBJ2-7; tentative D call: TRBD2 (5 bases). The V end lost 0 bases, the J end lost 3 bases, and 9 bases lay between the germline ends. The CDR3 has 14 residues. Germline V CDR1 and CDR2: MNHEY, SVGAGI. CDR3 DNA sequence: TGTGCCAGCAGTTACTCCGCCGGGATCTACGAGCAGTACTTC. Its translation is CASSYSAGIYEQYF.

This clone came up many times. V usage is TRBV13 and J usage is TRBJ2-2; 8 nucleotides line up with TRBD2. Germline-derived CDR1 and CDR2 are PRHDT and FYEKMQ (reference sequence). The CDR3 sequence is 17 residues long. V was clipped by 0 bases and J by 0 bases; unmatched bases: 3. CDR3 loop: CASSLGPGGPNTGELFF. The CDR3 DNA is TGTGCCAGCAGCTTAGGCCCGGGGGGGCCGAACACCGGGGAGCTGTTTTTT.

This clone showed up just a few times. The CDR3 DNA reads as TGTGCCAGCAGTTTCGGGGAGCGTGGCTACACCTTC. This gives the protein CASSFGERGYTF. The gene calls are TRBV28 and TRBJ1-2; D ambiguous. V was cut by 3 bases and J by 7 bases, with 9 bases left in between. Germline lookup yields CDR1 MDHEN and CDR2 SYDVKM. CDR3 size: 12 residues.

This clone was detected only a few times. The chain joins TRBV6-5 to TRBJ1-1; 10 bases align to TRBD1. The CDR3 contains 15 residues. The V gene's germline CDR1 is MNHEY and CDR2 SVGAGI. V dropped 2 bases and J dropped 5; count of bases not matched to a gene: 5. The CDR3 DNA sequence: TGTGCCAGCAGTTACCATGGGACAGGGGTAACTGAAGCTTTCTTT. It codes for CASSYHGTGVTEAFF.

The CDR3 DNA follows: TGTGCCAGTAGATCGAGGGGACTAGCGTCGAATGAGCAGTTCTTC. Amino acids: CASRSRGLASNEQFF. V and J are TRBV19 and TRBJ2-1, with TRBD2 matching 10 bases. V shed 6 bases, J shed 7 bases, and the junction held 9 bases outside the gene matches. CDR1 is LNHDA and CDR2 is SQIVND in the germline V gene (reference sequence). The CDR3 loop spans 15 amino acids. The entire variable domain, with the rest obtained from reference TRBV19 and TRBJ2-1, is as follows: DGGITQSPKYLFRKEGQNVTLSCEQNLNHDAMYWYRQDPGQGLRLIYYSQIVNDFQKGDIAEGYSVSREKKESFPLTVTSAQKNPTAFYLCASRSRGLASNEQFFGPGTRLTVL.

V is TRBV7-7 and J is TRBJ2-5; TRBD2 matches at 7 bases. Germline loops: CDR1 SSHAT, CDR2 FNYEAQ (reference sequence). This CDR3 is built from 16 residues. V lost 3 bases and J lost 4; bases outside the gene matches: 11. Here the CDR3 DNA reads TGTGCCAGCAGCTTTTCGGGGGGTTTAGAATCAGAGACCCAGTACTTC. Its translation is CASSFSGGLESETQYF.

There are a few counts of this clone. V and J are TRBV5-4 and TRBJ2-2, with D tentatively TRBD1 (6 bases). This CDR3 region has 17 residues. CDR1 SGHNT and CDR2 YYREEE come from the germline V gene (reference sequence). V lost 0 bases, J lost 1 base, and 13 bases lay in between. CDR3 residues: CASSLGIPGVNTGELFF. In DNA form, the CDR3 reads TGTGCCAGCAGCTTGGGGATCCCAGGGGTGAACACCGGGGAGCTGTTTTTT.

The genes are TRBV28 and TRBJ2-3; TRBD2 matches 8 bases. Trimming at V came to 2 bases and at J to 8 bases, leaving 6 bases not matched to a gene. The CDR3 consists of 14 residues. Germline values: CDR1 MDHEN, CDR2 SYDVKM. CDR3 bases: TGTGCCAGCAGTTTACTAGCGGGTCCCCGTACGCAGTATTTT. Protein product: CASSLLAGPRTQYF.

This chain joins TRBV5-1 and TRBJ1-3; D is perhaps TRBD1 (6 bases). Germline V CDR1 and CDR2: SGHRS, YFSETQ. The CDR3 sequence is 15 residues long. Trimming cost V 6 bases and J 4 bases, with 17 bases left between them. CDR3 DNA: TGCGCCAGCACCGAGGTGGCAGGGGTCGGAAACACCATATATTTT. Amino acid sequence: CASTEVAGVGNTIYF.

The rearrangement links TRBV24-1 to TRBJ2-1; D is unclear. The CDR3 has 14 residues. V shed 2 bases and J shed 7 bases, with 11 bases lying between them. Per the germline V gene, CDR1 is KGHDR and CDR2 is SFDVKD. CDR3 sequence: CATSDYTLRNEQFF. CDR3 DNA sequence: TGTGCCACCAGTGATTACACATTGAGGAATGAGCAGTTCTTC.

CDR3 nucleotide sequence: TGTGCCTGGCTGCACAGGGGTAATTCACCCCTCCACTTT. Translating gives CAWLHRGNSPLHF. The V and J genes are TRBV30 and TRBJ1-6; 7 bases match TRBD1. Germline CDR1 GTSNPN, CDR2 SVGIG (reference sequence). The length of the CDR3 is 13 residues. Trimming cost V 5 bases and J 6 bases; bases outside gene matches: 4.

This chain joins TRBV4-1 and TRBJ1-1, with D maybe TRBD1 (5 bases). This CDR3 is built from 15 residues. Germline assignment: CDR1 MGHRA and CDR2 YSYEKL. Trimming cost V 0 bases and J 3 bases, with 11 bases left between them. CDR3 in DNA: TGCGCCAGCAGCCAAGATTGGGGGGGAGACACTGAAGCTTTCTTT. It is translated as CASSQDWGGDTEAFF.

This clone was recorded only once. The chain carries TRBV3-1 (or the pseudogene TRBV3-2) and TRBJ2-1; 11 bases line up with TRBD2. CDR3 size: 17 residues. Per the germline V gene, CDR1 is LGHDT and CDR2 is YNNKEL (reference sequence). The V gene end was trimmed by 2 bases and the J gene end by 4 bases; junction bases not matched to a gene: 7. The CDR3: CASSQRLTSGSYNEQFF. The CDR3, as DNA: TGTGCCAGCAGCCAACGCTTAACTAGCGGGAGTTACAATGAGCAGTTCTTC.

The CDR3 bases are TGCGCCAGCAGGGGCCTCCCGGCTAGCGTAACAGAGACCCAGTACTTC. This translates into CASRGLPASVTETQYF. The V gene is TRBV5-1, the J gene TRBJ2-5; the D gene is possibly TRBD2 (6 bases). The germline V gene has CDR1 SGHRS and CDR2 YFSETQ. The V end lost 5 bases, the J end lost 4 bases, and 21 bases lay between the germline ends. This CDR3 has 16 residues.

The chain uses TRBV6-5 and TRBJ1-5; 10 bases line up with TRBD1. The CDR3 runs to 15 residues. The germline gives CDR1 MNHEY, CDR2 SVGAGI. The junction had 6 bases not matched to a gene; V was cut back by 6 bases and J by 4 bases. DNA for the CDR3: TGTGCCAGCAGAAAGACAGGGGGCGAGAATCAGCCCCAGCATTTT. Protein sequence: CASRKTGGENQPQHF.

The gene calls are TRBV5-1 and TRBJ2-5, with TRBD2 matching 7 bases. The J segment lost 2 bases and the V segment lost 5 bases, leaving 6 bases of the junction unmatched. CDR1 and CDR2 (germline): SGHRS, YFSETQ. The CDR3 loop spans 14 amino acids. CDR3 region: CASRASSGQETQYF. CDR3 in DNA: TGCGCCAGCAGAGCCTCTAGCGGACAAGAGACCCAGTACTTC. Filled out from reference TRBV5-1 and TRBJ2-5, the complete variable domain reads KAGVTQTPRYLIKTRGQQVTLSCSPISGHRSVSWYQQTPGQGLQFLFEYFSETQRNKGNFPGRFSGRQFSNSRSEMNVSTLELGDSALYLCASRASSGQETQYFGPGTRLLVL.

The chain is built from TRBV27 and TRBJ2-4, with TRBD2 matching over 9 bases. With V trimmed by 5 bases and J by 5 bases, 4 bases remained unmatched. Germline V gene sequence: CDR1 MNHEY, CDR2 SMNVEV (reference sequence). The CDR3 is made up of 14 amino acids. The DNA of the CDR3 is TGTGCCAGCAGTAAGACTAGCGGCGAAAACATTCAGTACTTC. Translation: CASSKTSGENIQYF.

CDR3 amino acids: CASSQNTGTLSYYTF. The CDR3 DNA is TGTGCCAGTAGTCAAAACACCGGGACTCTCTCTTACTACACCTTC. The chain links TRBV19 to TRBJ1-2, with D possibly TRBD1 on 5 matching bases. Germline-derived CDR1 and CDR2 are LNHDA and SQIVND (reference sequence). V was trimmed by 5 bases and J by 10 bases, leaving 23 bases between them. This CDR3 region has 15 residues.

The rearrangement links TRBV11-2 to TRBJ1-5; D might be TRBD1 (5 bases). Per germline, CDR1 SGHAT and CDR2 FQNNGV. Trimming left V 2 bases short and J 7 bases short, with 6 bases between. CDR3 length: 12 amino acids. CDR3 sequence (DNA): TGTGCCAGCAGCTTAAGGGGCCAGCCCCAGCATTTT. Encoded protein: CASSLRGQPQHF.

This clone was seen only once. J is TRBJ2-7 and V is TRBV6-1; D might be TRBD1 (6 bases). V was shortened by 4 bases and J by 2 bases, with 15 bases between the two germline ends. Germline V CDR1 and CDR2: MNHNS, SASEGT. CDR3 length: 15 amino acids. This CDR3 is CASSGRTVLTYEQYF. CDR3 DNA sequence: TGTGCCAGCAGTGGGAGGACAGTGTTAACCTACGAGCAGTACTTC.

This chain uses TRBV11-2 with TRBJ2-1, with 8 bases fitting TRBD1. The CDR3 is made up of 15 amino acids. V shed 2 bases and J 7 bases; nucleotides not matched to a gene: 7. Germline values: CDR1 SGHAT, CDR2 FQNNGV. CDR3 amino acids: CASSLIGTGWNEQFF. The CDR3 DNA is TGTGCCAGCAGCTTAATCGGGACAGGTTGGAATGAGCAGTTCTTC.

The chain links TRBV5-1 to TRBJ1-1; D unclear. Germline V gives CDR1 SGHRS, CDR2 YFSETQ. The CDR3 consists of 16 residues. V was clipped by 2 bases and J by 0 bases, with 14 bases between them. The CDR3 protein is CASSFSMTGMNTEAFF. The CDR3 DNA reads as TGCGCCAGCAGCTTCTCTATGACGGGTATGAACACTGAAGCTTTCTTT. The full variable domain, completed using reference TRBV5-1 and TRBJ1-1, is KAGVTQTPRYLIKTRGQQVTLSCSPISGHRSVSWYQQTPGQGLQFLFEYFSETQRNKGNFPGRFSGRQFSNSRSEMNVSTLELGDSALYLCASSFSMTGMNTEAFFGQGTRLTVV.

The chain has TRBV10-1 and TRBJ2-7; the match to TRBD2 covers 8 bases. Germline CDR1 WNHNN, CDR2 SYGVQD (reference sequence). With 2 bases clipped from V and 5 bases from J, the junction kept 5 bases outside the gene matches. This CDR3 spans 14 amino acids. CDR3 in DNA: TGCGCCAGCAGTGAGGCGGGGGGCGCGGACGAGCAGTACTTC. Amino acid sequence: CASSEAGGADEQYF.